This paragraph reports one TCR beta chain. The antigen remains unidentified. The data are from a study of T cells in Graves' hyperthyroidism and ophthalmopathy. Uncontrolled infection, other autoimmune disease, pregnancy or lactation barred patients from enrollment. Amplification of TCR beta CDR3 regions was performed using RNA transcripts as template. A first-round RT-PCR of the TCR CDR3 used the HTBI primer set. TCRdb recomputed calls from the multiplex PCR reads with MiXCR, one row per CDR3 protein. The top ten clones hold 25% to 30% of a sample with roughly 550,000 distinct CDR3 sequences, roughly 15% of them seen once. General observations from the study: The model anticipated ophthalmopathy a median around six months pre-onset. Most thyroid-expanded clonotypes above 0.001 were also found in blood.

The sequencing input was blood. This TCR derives from a woman in her thirties with Graves' ophthalmopathy.

CDR3 bases: TGTGCCAGCAGCCCCCGAGGGGTTGAGTACGAGCAGTACTTC. It encodes CASSPRGVEYEQYF. V usage is TRBV9 and J usage is TRBJ2-7; perhaps D is TRBD1 or TRBD2 (5 bases each). Trimming took off 4 bases at V and 4 bases at J, with 15 bases between the two ends. This CDR3 has 14 residues. Germline values: CDR1 SGDLS, CDR2 YYNGEE.